A selection of T cell receptor beta chains follows, all from one sample in a study of blood T cells in healthy people across ages. TCRdb reprocessed the 5' RACE reads with MiXCR, giving one entry per CDR3 protein. The sample includes roughly 1,100,000 distinct CDR3 sequences, less than 25% of them seen just once. These data were also filed under a second study, of T cells of mothers and their children.

Input material: blood. The receptors derive from a girl aged 2-9 years in good health. The CDR3 runs from the conserved cysteine through the conserved F or W. The order of the fields is CDR3 protein, CDR3 DNA, J gene, D gene, V gene, clone size. The D gene is left open where the match is weak. A clone size is listed for some rows: how often the clone was seen (once, few, many), or a class if it is expanded.

cdr3_aa: CASKPGRTNNEQFF
cdr3_nt: TGTGCCAGCAAACCGGGACGGACGAACAATGAGCAGTTCTTC
j_call: TRBJ2-1
d_call: NA
v_call: TRBV12-3/TRBV12-4
clone_size: NA

cdr3_aa: CSARWSGRNTIYF
cdr3_nt: TGCAGTGCTAGGTGGTCCGGGAGAAACACCATATATTTT
j_call: TRBJ1-3
d_call: NA
v_call: TRBV20-1
clone_size: few

cdr3_aa: CATRTRQGGSYEQYF
cdr3_nt: TGTGCCACCAGAACCCGACAGGGAGGGTCCTACGAGCAGTACTTC
j_call: TRBJ2-7
d_call: NA
v_call: TRBV15
clone_size: NA

cdr3_aa: CASSDRDRFEQYF
cdr3_nt: TGTGCCAGCAGCGACCGGGACAGGTTCGAGCAGTACTTC
j_call: TRBJ2-7
d_call: TRBD1
v_call: TRBV7-9
clone_size: NA

cdr3_aa: CAGSLLNTEAFF
cdr3_nt: TGTGCCGGCAGCCTGTTAAACACTGAAGCTTTCTTT
j_call: TRBJ1-1
d_call: NA
v_call: TRBV7-9
clone_size: NA

cdr3_aa: CASSFGQETEAFF
cdr3_nt: TGTGCCAGCAGTTTTGGGCAGGAAACTGAAGCTTTCTTT
j_call: TRBJ1-1
d_call: NA
v_call: TRBV12-3/TRBV12-4
clone_size: few

cdr3_aa: CSVQKPPTDTQYF
cdr3_nt: TGCAGCGTCCAAAAGCCCCCCACAGATACGCAGTATTTT
j_call: TRBJ2-3
d_call: NA
v_call: TRBV29-1
clone_size: few

cdr3_aa: CASSLSGRHTEAFF
cdr3_nt: TGTGCCAGCAGTTTATCAGGGCGTCATACTGAAGCTTTCTTT
j_call: TRBJ1-1
d_call: NA
v_call: TRBV27
clone_size: few

cdr3_aa: CASSLRGMVVETQYF
cdr3_nt: TGCGCCAGCAGCTTGAGAGGGATGGTGGTGGAGACCCAGTACTTC
j_call: TRBJ2-5
d_call: NA
v_call: TRBV5-1
clone_size: few

cdr3_aa: CAGRSAGYETQYF
cdr3_nt: TGTGCCGGGCGAAGCGCGGGATATGAGACCCAGTACTTC
j_call: TRBJ2-5
d_call: NA
v_call: TRBV25-1
clone_size: NA

cdr3_aa: CASSHLLAGGPGSNKRRVFF
cdr3_nt: TGTGCCAGCAGCCATCTACTAGCGGGAGGGCCGGGGTCAAACAAGCGTCGGGTATTCTTC
j_call: TRBJ2-5
d_call: TRBD2
v_call: TRBV4-2
clone_size: NA

cdr3_aa: CSVVGQGPLTGELFF
cdr3_nt: TGCAGCGTTGTAGGACAGGGTCCTCTCACCGGGGAGCTGTTTTTT
j_call: TRBJ2-2
d_call: TRBD1
v_call: TRBV29-1
clone_size: few

cdr3_aa: CASEGIGDEQYF
cdr3_nt: TGTGCCAGTGAGGGGATTGGGGACGAGCAGTACTTC
j_call: TRBJ2-7
d_call: NA
v_call: TRBV2
clone_size: NA

cdr3_aa: CASSYRQGGNQPQHF
cdr3_nt: TGTGCCAGCAGTTACCGACAGGGGGGGAATCAGCCCCAGCATTTT
j_call: TRBJ1-5
d_call: TRBD1
v_call: TRBV6-5
clone_size: NA

cdr3_aa: CASRPGNIQYF
cdr3_nt: TGTGCCAGTAGGCCGGGGAACATTCAGTACTTC
j_call: TRBJ2-4
d_call: NA
v_call: TRBV19
clone_size: NA

cdr3_aa: CASSHQLDVLDTQYF
cdr3_nt: TGTGCCAGCAGCCATCAGCTCGATGTTCTGGATACGCAGTATTTT
j_call: TRBJ2-3
d_call: NA
v_call: TRBV3-1
clone_size: NA

cdr3_aa: CAGRPGANTGELFF
cdr3_nt: TGTGCCGGACGCCCGGGGGCGAACACCGGGGAGCTGTTTTTT
j_call: TRBJ2-2
d_call: NA
v_call: TRBV27
clone_size: NA

cdr3_aa: CASSELAGDRETQYF
cdr3_nt: TGTGCCAGCAGCGAACTAGCGGGAGATAGAGAGACCCAGTACTTC
j_call: TRBJ2-5
d_call: TRBD2
v_call: TRBV7-3
clone_size: NA

cdr3_aa: CSARDLQQETQYF
cdr3_nt: TGCAGTGCTAGAGATCTGCAGCAAGAGACCCAGTACTTC
j_call: TRBJ2-5
d_call: NA
v_call: TRBV20-1
clone_size: NA

cdr3_aa: CSARASGAYNEQFF
cdr3_nt: TGCAGTGCTAGAGCTAGCGGGGCCTACAATGAGCAGTTCTTC
j_call: TRBJ2-1
d_call: TRBD2
v_call: TRBV20-1
clone_size: NA

cdr3_aa: CSASGREGSDTQYF
cdr3_nt: TGCAGTGCTAGTGGGCGGGAGGGATCCGATACGCAGTATTTT
j_call: TRBJ2-3
d_call: TRBD2
v_call: TRBV20-1
clone_size: few

cdr3_aa: CSASPGQGANVLTF
cdr3_nt: TGCAGTGCTTCTCCGGGACAGGGGGCCAACGTCCTGACTTTC
j_call: TRBJ2-6
d_call: TRBD1
v_call: TRBV20-1
clone_size: few